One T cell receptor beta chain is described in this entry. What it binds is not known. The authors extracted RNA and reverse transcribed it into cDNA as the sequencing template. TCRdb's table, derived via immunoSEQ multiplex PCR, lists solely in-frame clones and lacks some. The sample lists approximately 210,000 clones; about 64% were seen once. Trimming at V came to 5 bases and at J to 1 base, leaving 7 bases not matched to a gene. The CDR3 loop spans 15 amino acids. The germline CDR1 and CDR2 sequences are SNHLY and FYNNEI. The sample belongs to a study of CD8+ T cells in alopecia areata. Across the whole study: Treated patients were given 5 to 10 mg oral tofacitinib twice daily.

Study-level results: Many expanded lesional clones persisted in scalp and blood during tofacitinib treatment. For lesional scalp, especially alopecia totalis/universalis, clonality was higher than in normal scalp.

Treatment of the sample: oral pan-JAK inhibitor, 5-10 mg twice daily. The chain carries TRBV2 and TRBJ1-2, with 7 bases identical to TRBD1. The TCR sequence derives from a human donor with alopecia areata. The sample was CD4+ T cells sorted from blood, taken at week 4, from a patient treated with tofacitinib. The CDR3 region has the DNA TGTGCCAGCAGTCCGGGACGACAGGGTAACTATGGCTACACCTTC. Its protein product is CASSPGRQGNYGYTF.